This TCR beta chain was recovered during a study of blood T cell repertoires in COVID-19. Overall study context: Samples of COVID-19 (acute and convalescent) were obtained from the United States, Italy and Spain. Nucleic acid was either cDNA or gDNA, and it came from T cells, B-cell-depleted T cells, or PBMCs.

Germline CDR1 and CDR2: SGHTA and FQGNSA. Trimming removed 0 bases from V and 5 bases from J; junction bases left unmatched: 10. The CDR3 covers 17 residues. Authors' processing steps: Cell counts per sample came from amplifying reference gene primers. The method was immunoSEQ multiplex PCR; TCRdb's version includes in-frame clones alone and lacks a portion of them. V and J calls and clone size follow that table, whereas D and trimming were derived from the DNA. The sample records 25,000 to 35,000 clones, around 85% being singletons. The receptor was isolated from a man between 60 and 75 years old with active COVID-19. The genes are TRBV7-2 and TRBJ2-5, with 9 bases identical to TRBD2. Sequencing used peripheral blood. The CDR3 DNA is TGTGCCAGCAGCTTAGCGGGGGGTAGCGGGAGTCTGGAGACCCAGTACTTC. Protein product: CASSLAGGSGSLETQYF.